This TCR beta chain was found in a study of T cells after posttransplantation cyclophosphamide. Produced via immunoSEQ multiplex PCR; TCRdb's table is partial and in-frame only. The sample was found to contain 30,000 to 40,000 clones, and every one recurs. This clone was seen at least ten times. Its antigen remains unknown. The CDR3 consists of 18 residues. V lost 5 bases and J lost 4; bases outside the gene matches: 11. Germline V lookup: CDR1 SGHTA, CDR2 FQGNSA. Study-wide results and limits: Donor-recipient repertoire similarity was low at 1-2 months, rising over year one.

This chain connects TRBV7-2 to TRBJ2-3; 14 positions match TRBD2. This TCR derives from a man aged 50 to 60 in good health, CMV-negative, and a related stem cell transplant donor. Sequences were obtained from PBMCs. Here the CDR3 reads CASSHTGLAGGGSDTQYF. In DNA form, the CDR3 reads TGTGCCAGCAGCCACACAGGACTAGCGGGGGGAGGTTCAGATACGCAGTATTTT.